This T cell receptor (beta chain) was identified in a study of human T cells and chemical hapten exposure. Study-level information: The sensitizer, 2% DPC, was used on around 2 cm by around 2 cm of upper inner arm skin. Study-level points and caveats: There were significantly more large CDR3 similarity clusters among expanded TCRs than among controls.

Indicated time point: patch test 2, 6 weeks after DPC sensitization. The treatment here: therapeutic diphenylcyclopropenone sensitization with weekly scalp DPC. Someone pulled total RNA out of unfractionated whole blood. To note about this clonotype: Its antigen is unknown.

TCRdb passed the RACE reads through MiXCR, listing each CDR3 protein once. The repertoire holds about 400,000 distinct CDR3 sequences, with around 6% as singletons. Germline loops: CDR1 SGDLS, CDR2 YYNGEE. The V and J ends lost 2 bases and 1 base, in that order; junction bases with no gene match: 1. The CDR3 runs to 14 residues. This TCR came from a young woman with alopecia areata. Some clones in this sample may be carry-over from other donors' samples. The sequenced sample was whole blood, obtained in connection with sensitization to the hapten diphenylcyclopropenone (DPC). The gene calls are TRBV9 and TRBJ2-5, with 8 positions matching TRBD2. The CDR3 here is CASSVTSGQETQYF. The CDR3 DNA sequence: TGTGCCAGCAGCGTTACTAGCGGCCAAGAGACCCAGTACTTC. Combining the CDR3 with reference TRBV9 and TRBJ2-5 gives the whole variable domain DSGVTQTPKHLITATGQRVTLRCSPRSGDLSVYWYQQSLDQGLQFLIQYYNGEERAKGNILERFSAQQFPDLHSELNLSSLELGDSALYFCASSVTSGQETQYFGPGTRLLVL.